This T cell receptor beta chain was recorded in a study of early T cells in non-severe SARS-CoV-2 infection. TCRdb re-derived calls from the 5' RACE reads in MiXCR, one entry per CDR3 protein. The sample has about 60,000 distinct CDR3 sequences, over 20% seen once. This receptor was obtained from an adult who was a healthcare worker with PCR-confirmed SARS-CoV-2 infection or an uninfected control (not recorded which). The source was whole blood, collected at baseline.

The CDR3 coding sequence is TGTGCCAGCAGCCAAGGGACAGGGAGTCAGCCCCAGCATTTT. Translating gives CASSQGTGSQPQHF. V usage is TRBV3-1 and J usage is TRBJ1-5; 8 nucleotides agree with TRBD1. This CDR3 has 14 amino acids. Germline CDR1 and CDR2: LGHDT and YNNKEL (reference sequence). The junction had 2 bases not matched to a gene; V was cut back by 1 base and J by 6 bases.